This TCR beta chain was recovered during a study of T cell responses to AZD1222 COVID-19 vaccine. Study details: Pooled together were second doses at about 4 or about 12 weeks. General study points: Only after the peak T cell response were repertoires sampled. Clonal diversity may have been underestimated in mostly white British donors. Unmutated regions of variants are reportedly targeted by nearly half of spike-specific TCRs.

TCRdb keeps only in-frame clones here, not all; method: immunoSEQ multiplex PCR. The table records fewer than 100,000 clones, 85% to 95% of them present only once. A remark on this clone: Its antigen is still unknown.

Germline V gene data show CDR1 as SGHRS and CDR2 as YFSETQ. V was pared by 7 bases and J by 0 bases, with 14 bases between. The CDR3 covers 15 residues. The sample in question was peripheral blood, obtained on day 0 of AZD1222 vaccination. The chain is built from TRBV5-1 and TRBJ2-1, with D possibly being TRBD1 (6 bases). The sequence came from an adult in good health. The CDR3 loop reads CASGQTGSSYNEQFF. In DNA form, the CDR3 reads TGCGCCAGCGGACAGACGGGAAGCTCCTACAATGAGCAGTTCTTC. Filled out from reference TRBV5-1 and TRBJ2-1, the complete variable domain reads KAGVTQTPRYLIKTRGQQVTLSCSPISGHRSVSWYQQTPGQGLQFLFEYFSETQRNKGNFPGRFSGRQFSNSRSEMNVSTLELGDSALYLCASGQTGSSYNEQFFGPGTRLTVL.